This T cell receptor (beta chain) was retrieved from a study of cytomegalovirus exposure and HLA in healthy donors. Whole-study context: Most donors, about 77% of a few hundred genotyped, fell in the Caucasian-associated ancestry cluster.

Turning to this clone: Antigen specificity is unknown.

Study-wide points: A later analysis, which compared TCR beta chains of equal frequency, found the HLA-associated ones more clonally expanded. In a later analysis, more than 15,000 TCR beta sequences were associated with HLA alleles at 0.05 false discovery rate.

The V gene end was trimmed by 1 base and the J gene end by 0 bases; junction bases not matched to a gene: 9. This CDR3 is 18 amino acids long. Germline V gives CDR1 SGHNT, CDR2 YYREEE (reference sequence). The PCR employed 60 Vbeta primers together with 13 Jbeta primers. Assay: immunoSEQ multiplex PCR; the TCRdb copy retains only in-frame clones and omits some. The data contain around 100,000 clones, 74% of them singletons. The chain employs TRBV5-4 and TRBJ1-4; TRBD1 agrees at 7 bases. The source of this sequence is a man between 50 and 59 years old in good health and CMV-seropositive. The sequencing input was PBMCs. CDR3 sequence reads: CASSLKSGGTATNEKLFF. As DNA, the CDR3 is TGTGCCAGCAGCTTGAAGTCAGGGGGGACTGCAACTAATGAAAAACTGTTTTTT. The full variable domain, in which reference TRBV5-4 and TRBJ1-4 provide the parts outside the CDR3, is ETGVTQSPTHLIKTRGQQVTLRCSSQSGHNTVSWYQQALGQGPQFIFQYYREEENGRGNFPPRFSGLQFPNYSSELNVNALELDDSALYLCASSLKSGGTATNEKLFFGSGTQLSVL.